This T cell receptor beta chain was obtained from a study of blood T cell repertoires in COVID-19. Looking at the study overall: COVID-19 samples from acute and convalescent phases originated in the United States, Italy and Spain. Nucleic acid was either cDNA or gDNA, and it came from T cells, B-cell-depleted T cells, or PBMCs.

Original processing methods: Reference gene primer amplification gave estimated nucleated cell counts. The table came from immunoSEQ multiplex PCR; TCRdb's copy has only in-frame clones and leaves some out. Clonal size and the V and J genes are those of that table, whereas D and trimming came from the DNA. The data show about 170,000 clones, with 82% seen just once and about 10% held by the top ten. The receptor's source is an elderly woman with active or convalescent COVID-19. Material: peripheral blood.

The CDR3 region is CASSQLRGFGTEAFF. As DNA, the CDR3 is TGTGCCAGCAGCCAACTGAGGGGGTTCGGCACTGAAGCTTTCTTT. This rearrangement joins TRBV3-1 (or the pseudogene TRBV3-2) to TRBJ1-1; D possibly corresponds to TRBD1 (6 bases). Germline-derived CDR1 and CDR2 are LGHDT and YNNKEL (reference sequence). The length of the CDR3 is 15 residues. Trimming removed 2 bases from V and 4 bases from J, with 14 bases in between.